This is a list of T cell receptor beta chains from one sample in a study of cytotoxic CD8 clonotypes in ibrutinib-treated CLL. Here immunoSEQ multiplex PCR was the method, and the copy in TCRdb shows in-frame clones only, minus some. The top ten hold over 5% of the sample, which has around 300,000 clones, about 77% seen once. The starting material was PBMCs, obtained before ibrutinib treatment. The receptors were gathered from a human donor with chronic lymphocytic leukemia. Each CDR3 is given with its conserved first and last residue. The D gene is left open where the match is weak. Size is omitted from some rows. Given values are once, few, many or a class for expanded clones.

>TRBD1|NA|TRBV5-4|TRBJ1-2
CASSLGQGASNYYGYTF
TGTGCCAGCAGCTTGGGACAGGGGGCGTCCAACTACTATGGCTACACCTTC
>NA|NA|TRBV4-3|TRBJ2-1
CASSQVWALGWERYNEQFF
TGCGCCAGCAGCCAAGTATGGGCATTGGGGTGGGAACGCTACAATGAGCAGTTCTTC
>TRBD2|NA|TRBV7-8|TRBJ2-1
CASSPRTSVLGDEQFF
TGTGCCAGCAGCCCGAGGACTAGCGTCCTCGGTGATGAGCAGTTCTTC
>TRBD1|NA|TRBV10-2|TRBJ1-2
CASSDPGQLYGYTF
TGCGCCAGCAGTGATCCGGGACAGCTCTATGGCTACACCTTC
>NA|NA|TRBV21-1|TRBJ2-7
CASSAPHRGSSYEQYF
TGTGCCAGCAGCGCGCCCCACAGGGGCTCCTCCTACGAGCAGTACTTC
>TRBD1|NA|TRBV7-8|TRBJ1-1
CASSSDQWGQGNTEAFF
TGTGCCAGCAGCTCGGACCAGTGGGGACAGGGGAACACTGAAGCTTTCTTT
>TRBD1|NA|TRBV9|TRBJ2-2
CASSVVGGQGAGELFF
TGTGCCAGCAGCGTAGTAGGGGGACAGGGGGCCGGGGAGCTGTTTTTT
>NA|NA|TRBV9|TRBJ2-7
CASSVALSGNVFEQYF
TGTGCCAGCAGCGTAGCTTTGTCCGGGAACGTCTTCGAGCAGTACTTC
>NA|NA|TRBV7-9|TRBJ2-5
CASSKLATETQYF
TGTGCCAGCAGTAAGCTAGCCACAGAGACCCAGTACTTC
>NA|NA|TRBV5-1|TRBJ1-2
CASSLEVDNYGYTF
TGCGCCAGCAGCCTAGAAGTGGATAACTATGGCTACACCTTC
>TRBD2|NA|TRBV29-1|TRBJ2-3
CSVEEEGLAWADTQYF
TGCAGCGTTGAGGAAGAGGGACTAGCTTGGGCAGATACGCAGTATTTT
>NA|NA|TRBV12-5|TRBJ1-3
CASGLGNSGPSGNTIYF
TGTGCTAGTGGTTTGGGAAACAGCGGCCCCTCTGGAAACACCATATATTTT
>NA|NA|TRBV30|TRBJ1-1
CAWSRGRGVGAAFF
TGTGCCTGGAGTAGGGGCAGAGGGGTTGGTGCCGCTTTCTTT
>TRBD1|once|TRBV5-6|TRBJ1-5
CASSLVGGPDQPQHF
TGTGCCAGCAGCTTGGTAGGGGGCCCCGATCAGCCCCAGCATTTT
>NA|NA|TRBV6-6|TRBJ1-1
CASSYGEGMITEAFF
TGTGCCAGCAGTTACGGCGAGGGCATGATCACTGAAGCTTTCTTT
>NA|NA|TRBV28|TRBJ1-1
CASISQGEAFF
TGTGCCAGCATATCACAGGGAGAAGCTTTCTTT
>TRBD2|NA|TRBV28|TRBJ2-7
CASSLFPSGVTYEQYF
TGTGCCAGCAGTTTATTCCCCAGCGGGGTTACCTACGAGCAGTACTTC
>TRBD2|once|TRBV4-1|TRBJ2-5
CASSQWLAGEGTQYF
TGCGCCAGCAGCCAATGGCTAGCGGGAGAAGGGACCCAGTACTTC
>NA|NA|TRBV11-2|TRBJ2-5
CASSLAVQETQYF
TGTGCCAGCAGCTTAGCCGTGCAAGAGACCCAGTACTTC
>NA|NA|TRBV15|TRBJ1-5
CATSGSNPLGGASGNQPQHF
TGTGCCACCAGCGGATCCAACCCCCTGGGGGGGGCTAGTGGCAATCAGCCCCAGCATTTT
>NA|NA|TRBV7-9|TRBJ2-1
CASSFLTYNEQFF
TGTGCCAGCAGCTTCCTCACCTACAATGAGCAGTTCTTC
>NA|NA|TRBV9|TRBJ1-2
CASSVTAGSDYGYTF
TGTGCCAGCAGCGTAACGGCAGGGAGTGACTATGGCTACACCTTC
>TRBD1|NA|TRBV11-1|TRBJ2-1
CASSRQGAPYNEQFF
TGTGCCAGCAGCCGACAGGGGGCCCCCTACAATGAGCAGTTCTTC
>NA|NA|TRBV11-2|TRBJ2-3
CASSSGILDLTDTQYF
TGTGCCAGCAGCTCCGGTATATTGGACTTGACAGATACGCAGTATTTT
>TRBD2|NA|TRBV9|TRBJ2-3
CASSAGLAADTQYF
TGTGCCAGCAGCGCCGGACTAGCGGCAGATACGCAGTATTTT
>NA|few|TRBV5-1|TRBJ1-2
CASSLTGTGSYGYTF
TGCGCCAGCAGCTTGACAGGGACCGGGAGCTATGGCTACACCTTC
>NA|NA|TRBV4-3|TRBJ1-2
CASSQVLAGRGYTF
TGCGCCAGCAGCCAAGTTCTGGCGGGCCGAGGCTACACCTTC
>NA|NA|TRBV11-2|TRBJ1-2
CASRGRENGYTF
TGTGCCAGCAGAGGGAGGGAGAATGGCTACACCTTC
>NA|NA|TRBV30|TRBJ2-7
CAWSVLYYAQYF
TGTGCCTGGAGTGTACTATATTACGCGCAGTACTTC
>TRBD1|NA|TRBV27|TRBJ2-5
CASSFRGGRFQETQYF
TGTGCCAGCAGTTTTAGAGGGGGCCGATTCCAAGAGACCCAGTACTTC
>NA|NA|TRBV7-6|TRBJ2-7
CASSLGSGTSYEQYF
TGTGCCAGCAGCTTAGGATCCGGGACTTCCTACGAGCAGTACTTC
>NA|NA|TRBV5-6|TRBJ2-7
CASSATGTLYEQYF
TGTGCCAGCAGCGCGACCGGGACACTCTACGAGCAGTACTTC
>NA|NA|TRBV7-8|TRBJ2-5
CASSETERQETQYF
TGTGCCAGCAGTGAGACGGAGAGGCAAGAGACCCAGTACTTC
>NA|NA|TRBV7-6|TRBJ2-7
CASSLGVLDEQYF
TGTGCCAGCAGCTTAGGGGTGCTCGACGAGCAGTACTTC
>TRBD1|NA|TRBV27|TRBJ2-7
CASSFDRGYEQYF
TGTGCCAGCAGTTTCGACAGGGGCTACGAGCAGTACTTC
>NA|few|TRBV7-9|TRBJ2-7
CASSLGYAYEQYF
TGTGCCAGCAGCTTAGGATACGCCTACGAGCAGTACTTC
>TRBD1|NA|TRBV28|TRBJ1-2
CASIQGGEGYTF
TGTGCCAGCATTCAAGGGGGCGAGGGCTACACCTTC
>NA|NA|TRBV10-1|TRBJ2-1
CASSELQQGYNEQFF
TGCGCCAGCAGTGAGTTACAACAGGGCTACAATGAGCAGTTCTTC
>TRBD2|NA|TRBV30|TRBJ2-3
CARSGRAVVPPTDTQYF
TGTGCTCGCTCCGGGAGGGCCGTGGTTCCCCCCACAGATACGCAGTATTTT
>TRBD2|NA|TRBV27|TRBJ2-1
CASSAQLAGGPHEQFF
TGTGCCAGCAGTGCCCAACTAGCGGGAGGGCCCCATGAGCAGTTCTTC
>NA|NA|TRBV7-9|TRBJ2-5
CASSSTFATQETQYF
TGTGCCAGCAGCTCGACTTTTGCCACCCAAGAGACCCAGTACTTC
>NA|NA|TRBV9|TRBJ1-3
CASSVGTETSGNTIYF
TGTGCCAGCAGCGTAGGAACAGAGACCTCTGGAAACACCATATATTTT
>NA|NA|TRBV2|TRBJ1-1
CAGRGQLNTEAFF
TGTGCCGGTCGTGGACAGTTGAACACTGAAGCTTTCTTT
>TRBD1|few|TRBV4-1|TRBJ2-7
CASSHRDSDTYEQYF
TGCGCCAGCAGCCACCGGGACAGCGATACCTACGAGCAGTACTTC
>NA|NA|TRBV4-3|TRBJ2-1
CASSHSLSWDEQFF
TGCGCCAGCAGCCATTCACTATCCTGGGATGAGCAGTTCTTC
>TRBD2|NA|TRBV10-1|TRBJ2-7
CASSGIAGGPGEQYF
TGCGCCAGCAGCGGCATCGCGGGAGGGCCGGGGGAGCAGTACTTC
>TRBD1|NA|TRBV6-5|TRBJ2-7
CASTDGTGTYEQYF
TGTGCCAGCACCGACGGGACAGGGACCTACGAGCAGTACTTC
>NA|NA|TRBV19|TRBJ2-1
CASSLMDGTYNEQFF
TGTGCCAGTAGCCTAATGGACGGGACTTACAATGAGCAGTTCTTC
>TRBD2|NA|TRBV19|TRBJ2-7
CASSPRTSGRVHEQYF
TGTGCCAGTAGTCCGCGGACTAGCGGGAGGGTCCACGAGCAGTACTTC